This TCR beta chain comes out of a study of blood T cell repertoires in COVID-19. Across the whole study: Specimens from acute and convalescent COVID-19 originated in the United States, Italy and Spain. The analysed material was cDNA or gDNA that came from T cells, B-cell-depleted T cells, or PBMCs.

Per the original methods: Estimates of nucleated cell counts were drawn from the amplification of reference gene primers. Some clones are missing from TCRdb's copy, which holds only in-frame ones; the method was immunoSEQ multiplex PCR. V and J calls and clone size follow that table, whereas D and trimming were derived from the DNA. The repertoire holds under 200,000 clones, with around 90% as singletons. Trimming took off 5 bases at V and 5 bases at J, with 13 bases between the two ends. The CDR3 is 15 residues long. The germline V gene has CDR1 SGHTA and CDR2 FQGNSA. This TCR came from a man between 45 and 60 years old with acute or convalescent COVID-19. The chain carries TRBV7-2 and TRBJ1-6; D possibly corresponds to TRBD1 (5 bases). The specimen was peripheral blood. CDR3 DNA: TGTGCCAGCAGCGTCAGGGTTTTTGATAATTCACCCCTCCACTTT. Translated, it gives CASSVRVFDNSPLHF.